This passage covers 12 T cell receptor beta chains from one sample sequenced in a study of PD-L1 blockade in urothelial cancer. Measured with immunoSEQ multiplex PCR; TCRdb has only the in-frame clones, and not every one. The profile shows approximately 91,000 clones, roughly 85% of them singletons. This sample's time point: peripheral blood 6 weeks after treatment start. The material sequenced was PBMCs, taken around atezolizumab (anti-PD-L1) treatment. These receptors came from a man between 65 and 80 years old with urothelial cancer.

This clone was seen only a few times. V usage is TRBV7-9 and J usage is TRBJ2-5; TRBD1 aligns across 8 bases. Per germline, CDR1 SEHNR and CDR2 FQNEAQ (reference sequence). This CDR3 spans 17 amino acids. The junction had 9 bases not matched to a gene; V was cut back by 3 bases and J by 0 bases. The CDR3 bases are TGTGCCAGCAGCTTTTTAGTCGGACAGGGAGACCAAGAGACCCAGTACTTC. As protein: CASSFLVGQGDQETQYF.

This sequence joins TRBV9 and TRBJ2-7; D not certain. Germline loops: CDR1 SGDLS, CDR2 YYNGEE. V dropped 1 base and J dropped 5 bases, with 13 bases sitting between them. The CDR3 runs 14 residues. CDR3: CASSVSPTIDEQYF. The CDR3 DNA follows: TGTGCCAGCAGCGTAAGTCCTACTATAGACGAGCAGTACTTC. Looking up the rest from reference TRBV9 and TRBJ2-7 gives the full variable domain: DSGVTQTPKHLITATGQRVTLRCSPRSGDLSVYWYQQSLDQGLQFLIQYYNGEERAKGNILERFSAQQFPDLHSELNLSSLELGDSALYFCASSVSPTIDEQYFGPGTRLTVT.

The rearrangement links TRBV7-9 to TRBJ1-2; TRBD1 aligns across 12 bases. The CDR3 is made up of 16 amino acids. Germline V gene data show CDR1 as SEHNR and CDR2 as FQNEAQ (reference sequence). The ends lost 4 bases at V and 8 bases at J; junction bases unmatched: 11. In DNA, the CDR3 is TGTGCCAGCAGCTCGGACCGGGACAGGGGGCTACGCGGCTACACCTTC. Translating gives CASSSDRDRGLRGYTF.

V usage is TRBV7-2 and J usage is TRBJ2-3; D call uncertain. The CDR3 covers 14 residues. The V gene's germline CDR1 is SGHTA and CDR2 FQGNSA. V lost 8 bases, J lost 1 base, and 13 bases lay in between. CDR3 bases: TGTGCCAGCCCCGCGGATAAGGGCACAGATACGCAGTATTTT. Amino acids: CASPADKGTDTQYF. Full variable domain (remainder filled in from reference TRBV7-2 and TRBJ2-3): GAGVSQSPSNKVTEKGKDVELRCDPISGHTALYWYRQSLGQGLEFLIYFQGNSAPDKSGLPSDRFSAERTGGSVSTLTIQRTQQEDSAVYLCASPADKGTDTQYFGPGTRLTVL.

This clone showed up just a few times. This rearrangement joins TRBV7-9 to TRBJ2-1; D possibly corresponds to TRBD2 (5 bases). This CDR3 contains 13 residues. The V end was cut by 5 bases, the J end by 10 bases, with 15 bases between. Germline V gives CDR1 SEHNR, CDR2 FQNEAQ (reference sequence). The CDR3 DNA follows: TGTGCCAGCAGCCGGACTGGCCTCTGGGAGCAGTTCTTC. Its translation is CASSRTGLWEQFF.

This clone was seen once. The chain has TRBV6-6 and TRBJ1-1, with 9 bases aligning to TRBD1. The germline gives CDR1 MNHNY, CDR2 SVGAGI (reference sequence). J was trimmed by 7 bases and V by 5 bases; bases with no gene match: 11. CDR3 length: 15 residues. The CDR3 here is CASSATGGEENEAFF. CDR3 DNA sequence: TGTGCCAGCAGTGCGACAGGGGGAGAAGAAAATGAAGCTTTCTTT.

J is TRBJ2-1 and V is TRBV7-8, with TRBD2 matching over 9 bases. This CDR3 is 17 amino acids long. The J segment lost 0 bases and the V segment lost 0 bases, leaving 3 bases of the junction unmatched. Germline CDR1 and CDR2: SGHVS and FQNEAQ. In DNA, the CDR3 is TGTGCCAGCAGCTTAGCGGGCGGGAGGGGCTCCTACAATGAGCAGTTCTTC. It codes for CASSLAGGRGSYNEQFF.

The rearrangement uses TRBV7-9 and TRBJ2-5; 9 nucleotides agree with TRBD2. This CDR3 is built from 16 residues. Trimming at V came to 2 bases and at J to 2 bases, leaving 6 bases not matched to a gene. Germline V CDR1 and CDR2: SEHNR, FQNEAQ (reference sequence). CDR3 sequence reads: CASSLSSGLAQETQYF. As DNA, the CDR3 is TGTGCCAGCAGCTTATCTTCTGGACTAGCGCAAGAGACCCAGTACTTC.

V and J are TRBV28 and TRBJ2-1, with a weak D call TRBD2 (6 bases). The CDR3 has 13 residues. Per germline, CDR1 MDHEN and CDR2 SYDVKM. V lost 3 bases to trimming and J lost 4 bases, with 7 bases between them. CDR3 protein: CASSFAGYNEQFF. The CDR3 coding sequence is TGTGCCAGCAGTTTTGCGGGATACAATGAGCAGTTCTTC. Full variable domain (outside the CDR3, taken from reference TRBV28 and TRBJ2-1): DVKVTQSSRYLVKRTGEKVFLECVQDMDHENMFWYRQDPGLGLRLIYFSYDVKMKEKGDIPEGYSVSREKKERFSLILESASTNQTSMYLCASSFAGYNEQFFGPGTRLTVL.

The rearrangement uses TRBV2 and TRBJ2-5; 7 bases map to TRBD1. The germline V gene encodes CDR1 SNHLY and CDR2 FYNNEI. Trimming removed 9 bases from V and 5 bases from J; junction bases left unmatched: 6. The CDR3 totals 12 residues. In nucleotides, the CDR3 is TGTGCCAGTTCGACAGGGCGGGAGACCCAGTACTTC. It codes for CASSTGRETQYF.

For this clone: This specimen includes other DNA sequences encoding the same CDR3. The chain carries TRBV11-3 and TRBJ2-7; TRBD1 matches at 9 bases. Germline V lookup: CDR1 SGHNT, CDR2 YENEEA. V was clipped by 1 base and J by 4 bases; unmatched bases: 5. The CDR3 loop spans 15 amino acids. CDR3 amino acids: CASSLGSTGGYEQYF. CDR3 DNA: TGTGCCAGCAGCTTAGGGTCGACAGGGGGGTACGAGCAGTACTTC.

The chain links TRBV27 to TRBJ1-1, with 9 bases fitting TRBD1. Germline CDR1 MNHEY, CDR2 SMNVEV (reference sequence). The V and J ends lost 5 bases and 5 bases, in that order; junction bases with no gene match: 9. The CDR3 sequence is 15 residues long. In DNA, the CDR3 is TGTGCCAGCAGTAGCAACAGGGGGCGGCGAACTGAAGCTTTCTTT. It yields the protein CASSSNRGRRTEAFF.